The sequence of this T cell receptor beta chain was determined in a study of T cell repertoires in cytomegalovirus infection. Study-wide results and caveats: In two of eight donors, the top clonotype was HLA-C-restricted CMV-specific. Cumulative frequency (of public TCR beta family members) identified carriers of CMV plus the relevant HLA.

This clonotype occurred a few times. Its specificity is unknown. Germline assignment: CDR1 SGHAT and CDR2 FQNNGV. CDR3 size: 18 residues. The V segment lost 0 bases and the J segment 8 bases; nucleotides outside the gene matches: 14. MiXCR, run by TCRdb on the reads, gives a single entry per CDR3 protein. The sample shows 680,000 or so distinct CDR3 sequences, roughly 36% of them seen only once. V usage is TRBV11-2 and J usage is TRBJ2-1, with TRBD2 matching 9 bases. The starting material was cultured PBMCs, obtained from culture after CMV antigen stimulation. The receptor was isolated from a human donor in good health (CMV status not recorded). Some clones in this sample may be carry-over from other donors' samples. The CDR3 bases are TGTGCCAGCAGCTTAGATTCCTTAGGGCGGGAGGGCGCGGATGAGCAGTTCTTC. Translating gives CASSLDSLGREGADEQFF.